The next 22 T cell receptor beta chains were all read from a single sample in a study of graft-versus-host responses after intestinal transplantation. TCRdb's table, derived via immunoSEQ multiplex PCR, lists solely in-frame clones and lacks some. The sample carries 150,000 or so clones, about 90% recorded once. No antigen has been assigned to these receptors. Material: unstimulated CD4+ T cells sorted from spleen or lymph node cells, obtained before intestinal transplant. Receptors were obtained from a human donor who received an intestinal transplant.

This chain joins TRBV7-3 and TRBJ1-1; the D gene is possibly TRBD1 (6 bases). Trimming removed 5 bases from V and 8 bases from J, with 15 bases in between. This CDR3 spans 13 amino acids. Germline CDR1 and CDR2: SGHTA and FQGTGA. Written as DNA, the CDR3 is TGTGCCAGCAGCCCAGGGACACCCGGCGAAGCTTTCTTT. Translation gives CASSPGTPGEAFF.

This clone has a single count. The V and J genes are TRBV7-3 and TRBJ2-1, with 7 bases lining up with TRBD2. V was clipped by 5 bases and J by 0 bases; unmatched bases: 7. Germline-derived CDR1 and CDR2 are SGHTA and FQGTGA. This CDR3 comprises 16 residues. In DNA form, the CDR3 reads TGTGCCAGCAGCCCTTTGGGGGGGAGCTCCTACAATGAGCAGTTCTTC. Translation: CASSPLGGSSYNEQFF.

The chain has TRBV9 and TRBJ2-7; perhaps TRBD2 as D (5 bases). In germline, CDR1 is SGDLS, CDR2 YYNGEE. V was clipped by 0 bases and J by 2 bases, with 9 bases between them. This CDR3 spans 14 amino acids. CDR3 amino acids: CASSVDAGPYEQYF. CDR3 DNA: TGTGCCAGCAGCGTAGATGCGGGTCCCTACGAGCAGTACTTC.

The chain recombines TRBV7-9 with TRBJ2-7; possibly TRBD1 for D (5 bases). The germline gives CDR1 SEHNR, CDR2 FQNEAQ (reference sequence). The CDR3 is 18 amino acids. V lost 6 bases to trimming and J lost 2 bases, with 26 bases between them. CDR3 in amino acids: CASSILQETVTLAYEQYF. In nucleotides, the CDR3 is TGTGCCAGCAGTATACTTCAGGAGACAGTCACCTTAGCCTACGAGCAGTACTTC.

The rearrangement links TRBV7-7 to TRBJ1-3; no definite D call. The germline V gene has CDR1 SSHAT and CDR2 FNYEAQ (reference sequence). V lost 4 bases and J 8 bases, leaving 12 bases between the germline ends. The CDR3 consists of 13 residues. As DNA, the CDR3 is TGTGCCAGCAGCTCACATCCGGGAGACACCATATATTTT. It yields the protein CASSSHPGDTIYF.

The CDR3 sequence is CSARKNEQFF. For the CDR3, the DNA is TGCAGTGCTAGAAAAAATGAGCAGTTCTTC. V usage is TRBV20-1 and J usage is TRBJ2-1, with D unresolved. Germline V gene data show CDR1 as DFQATT and CDR2 as SNEGSKA (reference sequence). The CDR3 contains 10 residues. The germline V and J ends were trimmed by 2 bases and 7 bases, with 3 bases remaining between them.

V usage is TRBV6-5 and J usage is TRBJ1-2; D is uncertain. V was pared by 2 bases and J by 4 bases, with 11 bases between. Germline CDR1 is MNHEY and CDR2 is SVGAGI. This CDR3 has 14 amino acids. The CDR3 sequence: CASSYVGFGYGYTF. The DNA of the CDR3 is TGTGCCAGCAGTTACGTAGGGTTCGGCTATGGCTACACCTTC.

This chain joins TRBV5-6 and TRBJ2-5; 8 bases map to TRBD2. V dropped 3 bases and J dropped 4; count of bases not matched to a gene: 11. This CDR3 contains 16 residues. Germline V gene sequence: CDR1 SGHDT, CDR2 YYEEEE. The DNA for the CDR3 is TGTGCCAGCAGCTCCCTACTAGCGGAGGTGGGAGAGACCCAGTACTTC. Amino acid sequence: CASSSLLAEVGETQYF. The entire variable domain, with the rest obtained from reference TRBV5-6 and TRBJ2-5, is as follows: DAGVTQSPTHLIKTRGQQVTLRCSPKSGHDTVSWYQQALGQGPQFIFQYYEEEERQRGNFPDRFSGHQFPNYSSELNVNALLLGDSALYLCASSSLLAEVGETQYFGPGTRLLVL.

This clone occurred once. This sequence joins TRBV5-1 and TRBJ2-1, with D tentatively TRBD1 or TRBD2 (5 bases each). V lost 0 bases, J lost 4 bases, and 11 bases lay in between. Germline CDR1 SGHRS, CDR2 YFSETQ. The CDR3 contains 15 residues. The CDR3, as DNA: TGCGCCAGCAGCTTGGTGAGGGGAGCATACAATGAGCAGTTCTTC. Residues: CASSLVRGAYNEQFF.

Note on this clone: The sample holds other DNA sequences that translate to the same CDR3. The chain links TRBV20-1 to TRBJ2-7; D gene unclear. CDR3 length: 11 amino acids. Germline values: CDR1 DFQATT, CDR2 SNEGSKA (reference sequence). V lost 3 bases to trimming and J lost 3 bases, with 6 bases between them. The CDR3 nucleotides are TGCAGTGCTAGGAGCAGCTACGAGCAGTACTTC. Translated, it gives CSARSSYEQYF.

The rearrangement joins TRBV4-1 to TRBJ1-5; TRBD1 matches at 8 bases. Germline CDR1 MGHRA, CDR2 YSYEKL. The CDR3 loop spans 17 amino acids. Losses at the gene ends were 2 bases for V and 7 bases for J; bases not matched to a gene: 13. For the CDR3, the DNA is TGCGCCAGCAGCCAAATGGACGGACAGGGCAAAGGACAGCCCCAGCATTTT. Translation: CASSQMDGQGKGQPQHF.

The chain carries TRBV12-5 and TRBJ2-2; TRBD1 agrees at 7 bases. The germline V gene has CDR1 LGHNT and CDR2 FRNRAP. Trimming took 6 bases from V and 7 from J; bases not matched to a gene: 5. The CDR3 has 13 residues. The CDR3 sequence is CASGGTVHGELFF. For the CDR3, the DNA is TGTGCTAGTGGCGGGACAGTGCACGGGGAGCTGTTTTTT. Combining the CDR3 with reference TRBV12-5 and TRBJ2-2 gives the whole variable domain DARVTQTPRHKVTEMGQEVTMRCQPILGHNTVFWYRQTMMQGLELLAYFRNRAPLDDSGMPKDRFSAEMPDATLATLKIQPSEPRDSAVYFCASGGTVHGELFFGEGSRLTVL.

The genes are TRBV28 and TRBJ2-2; D remains ambiguous. Looked up from germline, CDR1 is MDHEN and CDR2 is SYDVKM. V gave up 2 bases and J gave up 4 bases, with 11 bases separating them. The CDR3 loop spans 15 amino acids. CDR3: CASSLQGPGTGELFF. CDR3 in DNA: TGTGCCAGCAGTTTACAAGGGCCGGGCACCGGGGAGCTGTTTTTT.

This rearrangement joins TRBV6-1 to TRBJ1-1; 10 nucleotides agree with TRBD1. The CDR3 covers 14 residues. Germline V gene data show CDR1 as MNHNS and CDR2 as SASEGT. The trim removed 6 bases at V and 3 bases at J, leaving 4 bases unmatched. CDR3 amino acids: CASRTGGADTEAFF. DNA for the CDR3: TGTGCCAGCAGGACAGGGGGCGCGGACACTGAAGCTTTCTTT.

Here the CDR3 DNA reads TGTGCCAGCAGCTCAATGTCACAGGGAAGTCTGGAGACCCAGTACTTC. Protein: CASSSMSQGSLETQYF. The chain links TRBV5-6 to TRBJ2-5, with D possibly being TRBD1 (6 bases). Per the germline V gene, CDR1 is SGHDT and CDR2 is YYEEEE. Between the trimmed V and J ends, which lost 3 bases and 5 bases, there was a span of 20 bases. The CDR3 has 16 residues.

The rearrangement links TRBV7-9 to TRBJ2-5, with D maybe TRBD2 (6 bases). The CDR3 has 15 residues. In germline, CDR1 is SEHNR, CDR2 FQNEAQ (reference sequence). The ends were cut back, 3 bases at V and 5 bases at J, with 16 bases in the middle. The CDR3 region has the DNA TGTGCCAGCAGCTTTACTAGCTTTCGGTGGGAGACCCAGTACTTC. This sequence encodes CASSFTSFRWETQYF. Complete variable domain (other parts from reference TRBV7-9 and TRBJ2-5): DTGVSQNPRHKITKRGQNVTFRCDPISEHNRLYWYRQTLGQGPEFLTYFQNEAQLEKSRLLSDRFSAERPKGSFSTLEIQRTEQGDSAMYLCASSFTSFRWETQYFGPGTRLLVL.

This clone is a singleton in its sample. The DNA for the CDR3 is TGTGCCAGCAGTCAGGGAAACTATGGCTACACCTTC. Amino acids: CASSQGNYGYTF. The chain joins TRBV27 to TRBJ1-2, with D perhaps TRBD1 (5 bases). Trimming left V 5 bases short and J 2 bases short, with 6 bases between. Germline-derived CDR1 and CDR2 are MNHEY and SMNVEV (reference sequence). The CDR3 has 12 residues.

The gene calls are TRBV6-5 and TRBJ2-6, with D hard to call. Germline loops: CDR1 MNHEY, CDR2 SVGAGI. Trimming shortened V by 4 bases and J by 3 bases, and 4 bases separated the two germline ends. The CDR3 contains 13 residues. The CDR3 DNA follows: TGTGCCAGCAGTTCGAATGGGGCCAACGTCCTGACTTTC. Translation gives CASSSNGANVLTF.

The chain joins TRBV5-6 to TRBJ2-1; the match to TRBD1 covers 8 bases. Germline assignment: CDR1 SGHDT and CDR2 YYEEEE. The length of the CDR3 is 16 residues. V lost 4 bases and J lost 2; bases outside the gene matches: 8. CDR3 in DNA: TGTGCCAGCAGCCCAGGGGGGACAGGACCCTACAATGAGCAGTTCTTC. Translating it yields CASSPGGTGPYNEQFF.

The chain is built from TRBV7-2 and TRBJ1-2, with D perhaps matching TRBD1 (5 bases). Trimming shortened V by 6 bases and J by 4 bases, and 12 bases separated the two germline ends. The CDR3 is made up of 13 amino acids. Per the germline V gene, CDR1 is SGHTA and CDR2 is FQGNSA. CDR3 nucleotides: TGTGCCAGCAGACAAGCCGGGGGCTATGGCTACACCTTC. This translates into CASRQAGGYGYTF.

The CDR3 nucleotides are TGTGCCAGCAGCTTAGGGGGATCTCTTAGCAATCAGCCCCAGCATTTT. Its translation: CASSLGGSLSNQPQHF. J is TRBJ1-5 and V is TRBV7-9; D ambiguous. Between the trimmed V and J ends, which lost 1 base and 0 bases, there was a span of 10 bases. CDR1 is SEHNR and CDR2 is FQNEAQ in the germline V gene (reference sequence). This CDR3 spans 16 amino acids.

CDR3 DNA: TGCAGCGTTTCACAGGGGACATCTTACAATGAGCAGTTCTTC. This translates into CSVSQGTSYNEQFF. This chain connects TRBV29-1 to TRBJ2-1; 7 bases match TRBD1. Per germline, CDR1 SQVTM and CDR2 ANQGSEA. The CDR3 extends over 14 amino acids. With 5 bases clipped from V and 4 bases from J, the junction kept 8 bases outside the gene matches.